This paragraph reports one TCR beta chain. Original handling: Estimated nucleated cell counts came from reference gene primer amplification. Using immunoSEQ multiplex PCR, the repertoire was profiled, and TCRdb retains in-frame clones only, with some absent. V and J calls and clone size are those listed in that table; D and trimming were worked out from the DNA. The sample lists some 300,000 clones; 85% to 90% were seen once. The data belong to a study of blood T cell repertoires in COVID-19. Overall study context: Samples of COVID-19 (acute and convalescent) were obtained from the United States, Italy and Spain. Sample material is recorded as cDNA or gDNA derived from T cells, B-cell-depleted T cells, or PBMCs.

Allocation to cohorts depended on clinical history reported by the participants. Specimen: PBMCs or T cells enriched from blood (not recorded which). The TCR was taken from a man younger than 45 who had recovered from COVID-19.

CDR3 region: CASSIAVYRPRQRNTIYF. The CDR3 nucleotides are TGTGCCAGTAGTATAGCTGTCTACCGACCGCGACAGAGAAACACCATATATTTT. The chain uses TRBV19 and TRBJ1-3; D may be TRBD1 (5 bases). CDR1 and CDR2 from the germline V gene are LNHDA and SQIVND (reference sequence). The CDR3 is 18 amino acids. V was cut by 1 base and J by 5 bases, with 21 bases left in between.